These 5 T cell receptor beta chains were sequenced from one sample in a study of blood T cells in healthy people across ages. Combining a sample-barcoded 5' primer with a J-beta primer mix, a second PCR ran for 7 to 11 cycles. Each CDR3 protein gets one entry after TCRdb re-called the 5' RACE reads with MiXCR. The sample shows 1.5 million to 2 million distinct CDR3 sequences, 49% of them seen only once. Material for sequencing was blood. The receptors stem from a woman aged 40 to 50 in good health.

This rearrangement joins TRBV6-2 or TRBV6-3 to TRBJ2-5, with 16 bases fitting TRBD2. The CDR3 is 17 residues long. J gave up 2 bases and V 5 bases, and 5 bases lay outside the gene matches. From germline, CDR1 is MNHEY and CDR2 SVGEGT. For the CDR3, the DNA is TGTGCCAGCAGTACGGGACTAGCGGGGGGGCGACAAGAGACCCAGTACTTC. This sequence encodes CASSTGLAGGRQETQYF.

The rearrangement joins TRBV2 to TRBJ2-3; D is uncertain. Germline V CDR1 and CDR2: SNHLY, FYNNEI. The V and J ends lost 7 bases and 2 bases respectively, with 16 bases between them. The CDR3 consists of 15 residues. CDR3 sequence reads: CASNIQLPSTDTQYF. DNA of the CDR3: TGTGCCAGCAATATACAACTACCGTCCACAGATACGCAGTATTTT.

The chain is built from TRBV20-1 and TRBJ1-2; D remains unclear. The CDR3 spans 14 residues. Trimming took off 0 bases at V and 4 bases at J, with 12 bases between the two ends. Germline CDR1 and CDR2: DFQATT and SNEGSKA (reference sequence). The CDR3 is CSARDLGSLYGYTF. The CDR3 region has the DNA TGCAGTGCTAGAGATCTAGGGTCCCTCTATGGCTACACCTTC.

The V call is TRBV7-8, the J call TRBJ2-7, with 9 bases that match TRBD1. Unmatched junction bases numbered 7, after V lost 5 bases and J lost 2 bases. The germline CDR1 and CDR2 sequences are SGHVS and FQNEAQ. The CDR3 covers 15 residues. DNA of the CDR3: TGTGCCAGCAGCACATTCCGGGACAGGGCCTACGAGCAGTACTTC. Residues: CASSTFRDRAYEQYF.

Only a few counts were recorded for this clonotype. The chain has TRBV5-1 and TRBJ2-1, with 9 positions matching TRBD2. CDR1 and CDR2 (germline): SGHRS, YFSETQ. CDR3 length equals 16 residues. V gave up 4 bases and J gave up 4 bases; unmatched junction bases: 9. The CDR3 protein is CASSKVIAGAYNEQFF. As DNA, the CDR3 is TGCGCCAGCAGCAAGGTGATAGCGGGGGCATACAATGAGCAGTTCTTC.